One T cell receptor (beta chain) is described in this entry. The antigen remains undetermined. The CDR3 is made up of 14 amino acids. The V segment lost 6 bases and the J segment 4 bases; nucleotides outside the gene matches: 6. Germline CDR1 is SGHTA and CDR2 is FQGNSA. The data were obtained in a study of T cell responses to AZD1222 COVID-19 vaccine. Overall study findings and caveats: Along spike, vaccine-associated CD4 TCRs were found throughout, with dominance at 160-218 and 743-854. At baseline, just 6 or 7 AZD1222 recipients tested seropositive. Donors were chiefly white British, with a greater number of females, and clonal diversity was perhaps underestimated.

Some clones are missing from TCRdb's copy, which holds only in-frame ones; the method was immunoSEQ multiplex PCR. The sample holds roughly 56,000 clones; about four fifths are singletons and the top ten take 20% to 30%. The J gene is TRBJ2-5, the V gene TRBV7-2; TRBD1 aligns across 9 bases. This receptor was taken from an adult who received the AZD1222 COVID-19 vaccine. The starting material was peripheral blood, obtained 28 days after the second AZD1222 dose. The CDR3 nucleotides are TGTGCCAGCAGTTCCGGGACAGGGCTAGAGACCCAGTACTTC. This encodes CASSSGTGLETQYF. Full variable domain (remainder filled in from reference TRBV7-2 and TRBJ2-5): GAGVSQSPSNKVTEKGKDVELRCDPISGHTALYWYRQSLGQGLEFLIYFQGNSAPDKSGLPSDRFSAERTGGSVSTLTIQRTQQEDSAVYLCASSSGTGLETQYFGPGTRLLVL.